The rows below give T cell receptor beta chains drawn from one sample of a study of cytomegalovirus exposure and HLA in healthy donors. This table comes from immunoSEQ multiplex PCR, and its TCRdb copy is limited to in-frame clones, with some not included. This table has 150,000 to 200,000 clones, about 88% appearing once. The sequencing input was PBMCs. The receptors were sampled from a woman between 18 and 29 years old in good health and CMV-seronegative. CDR3s include the opening cysteine and the closing phenylalanine or tryptophan. The order of the fields is V gene, D gene, clone size, J gene, CDR3 DNA, CDR3 protein. The D gene is left open where the match is weak. Where a row states a size, it is once, few, many or the class of an expanded clone; other rows omit it.

TRBV10-2,TRBD2,.,TRBJ2-5,TGCGCCAGCAGACTAGCGGGGTTGCAAGAGACCCAGTACTTC,CASRLAGLQETQYF
TRBV7-2,.,.,TRBJ2-3,TGTGCCAGCAGCCATCGACAGGTCACAGATACGCAGTATTTT,CASSHRQVTDTQYF
TRBV18,.,.,TRBJ1-2,TGTGCCAGCTCGCGGCGGCTTGGGACATCAGCTAACTATGGCTACACCTTC,CASSRRLGTSANYGYTF
TRBV18,TRBD1,once,TRBJ2-7,TGTGCCAGCTCACCCGACAGGGATAGGGAGCAGTACTTC,CASSPDRDREQYF
TRBV5-1,.,.,TRBJ2-6,TGCGCCAGCAGCTTGGGGCCTGGGGGGGCCGGGGCCAACGTCCTGACTTTC,CASSLGPGGAGANVLTF
TRBV29-1,.,.,TRBJ2-1,TGCAGCGGGTCTGGCGGAGCTACAGGTGAGCAGTTCTTC,CSGSGGATGEQFF
TRBV10-3,TRBD1,few,TRBJ1-3,TGTGCCATCGGTTTGGACAGGGCTGGAAACACCATATATTTT,CAIGLDRAGNTIYF
TRBV5-1,.,.,TRBJ2-7,TGCGCCAGCAGCTTGAGGCAGGGATCCCTCGAGCAGTACTTC,CASSLRQGSLEQYF
TRBV5-1,.,.,TRBJ2-5,TGCGCCAGCAGCTTGTCGGGGAACCAAGAGACCCAGTACTTC,CASSLSGNQETQYF
TRBV19,.,.,TRBJ1-1,TGTGCCAGTAGTATAGTCGGGGGTGTGGGGAACACTGAAGCTTTCTTT,CASSIVGGVGNTEAFF
TRBV28,.,.,TRBJ1-5,TGTGCCAGCAGTCCCTTTCCGGCAGGGAAGGGTCAGCCCCAGCATTTT,CASSPFPAGKGQPQHF
TRBV4-2,.,.,TRBJ1-3,TGTGCCAGCAGCCAAGATCCCCCACAGAACTCTGGAAACACCATATATTTT,CASSQDPPQNSGNTIYF
TRBV7-9,.,.,TRBJ1-1,TGTGCCAGCAGCTTAGATCCAGGGGTGAACACTGAAGCTTTCTTT,CASSLDPGVNTEAFF
TRBV4-1,TRBD1,.,TRBJ2-7,TGCGCCAGCAGCCACGGGACAGGGTTGTACGAGCAGTACTTC,CASSHGTGLYEQYF
TRBV4-1,.,.,TRBJ2-1,TGCGCCAGCAGCCCCCTGGGACACCCAGGGGTCGGTGAGCAGTTCTTC,CASSPLGHPGVGEQFF
TRBV7-3,.,.,TRBJ1-3,TGTGCCAGCAGCTTAAACGGACAAGGAAACACCATATATTTT,CASSLNGQGNTIYF
TRBV28,TRBD1,.,TRBJ2-7,TGTGCCAGCACCTCGCCGGGACAGGGGCTCGAGCAGTACTTC,CASTSPGQGLEQYF